The rows below give T cell receptor beta chains drawn from one sample of a study of CD8+ T cells in alopecia areata. Generated by immunoSEQ multiplex PCR, the TCRdb table keeps only in-frame clones and is missing some. The sample has roughly 220,000 clones, roughly two fifths seen once; the top ten hold roughly 0.45%. The sample consisted of CD4+ T cells sorted from blood, taken around week 31, from a patient treated with tofacitinib. All receptors derive from a human donor with alopecia areata. Each CDR3 is given with its conserved first and last residue. Fields, in order: D gene, V gene, clone size, J gene, CDR3 protein, CDR3 DNA. D genes are given only for firm matches. Not all rows give a size; the values are once, few, many and, for expanded clones, a class.

>TRBD1|TRBV7-9|NA|TRBJ2-4
CASSTYNRGNIQYF
TGTGCCAGCAGCACATATAACAGGGGAAACATTCAGTACTTC
>TRBD1|TRBV6-5|few|TRBJ2-2
CASSRTGHTGELFF
TGTGCCAGCAGTAGGACAGGACACACCGGGGAGCTGTTTTTT
>TRBD2|TRBV7-8|NA|TRBJ2-6
CASSRTGTSGVGRANVLTF
TGTGCCAGCAGCCGAACCGGGACTAGCGGTGTAGGGAGGGCCAACGTCCTGACTTTC
>TRBD1|TRBV4-1|NA|TRBJ2-1
CASSQPQGVRDQIF
TGCGCCAGCAGCCAACCACAGGGGGTGAGGGACCAGATCTTC
>TRBD1|TRBV7-8|few|TRBJ2-5
CASSQGAGSETQYF
TGTGCCAGCAGCCAGGGGGCAGGGTCGGAGACCCAGTACTTC
>TRBD2|TRBV11-3|NA|TRBJ2-3
CASSRTSGSGDTQYF
TGTGCCAGCAGCCGGACTAGCGGGAGTGGTGATACGCAGTATTTT
>NA|TRBV7-2|few|TRBJ2-1
CASSLVSAYNEQFF
TGTGCCAGCAGCTTAGTGTCGGCCTACAATGAGCAGTTCTTC
>NA|TRBV11-3|NA|TRBJ1-1
CASSLRGSGTEAFF
TGTGCCAGCAGTCTCCGAGGTTCCGGCACTGAAGCTTTCTTT
>TRBD2|TRBV29-1|few|TRBJ2-7
CSVDDLAGVRYEQYF
TGCAGCGTTGATGACTTGGCGGGAGTAAGGTACGAGCAGTACTTC
>NA|TRBV5-1|NA|TRBJ2-7
CASSLGVAYEQYF
TGCGCCAGCAGCTTGGGGGTGGCGTACGAGCAGTACTTC
>NA|TRBV29-1|NA|TRBJ2-5
CSAGGETQYF
TGCAGCGCTGGGGGGGAGACCCAGTACTTC
>TRBD1|TRBV5-6|NA|TRBJ1-3
CASSPGPGQYSGNTIYF
TGTGCCAGCAGCCCAGGACCGGGACAGTACTCTGGAAACACCATATATTTT
>NA|TRBV5-6|NA|TRBJ2-1
CASSKPVLGNEQFF
TGTGCCAGCAGCAAACCCGTCCTGGGAAATGAGCAGTTCTTC
>NA|TRBV6-5|NA|TRBJ1-5
CASSPVGGAIQPQHF
TGTGCCAGCAGTCCGGTTGGGGGGGCGATTCAGCCCCAGCATTTT
>TRBD1|TRBV29-1|few|TRBJ2-2
CSVPDRGITGELFF
TGCAGCGTTCCGGACAGGGGGATAACCGGGGAGCTGTTTTTT
>NA|TRBV6-5|NA|TRBJ2-2
CASSYGGTGELFF
TGTGCCAGCAGTTACGGGGGGACCGGGGAGCTGTTTTTT
>NA|TRBV30|NA|TRBJ2-1
CAWTTGQPNEQFF
TGTGCCTGGACCACGGGTCAGCCCAATGAGCAGTTCTTC
>NA|TRBV6-5|once|TRBJ1-1
CASSLGRGTEAFF
TGTGCCAGCAGTTTAGGCCGTGGCACTGAAGCTTTCTTT
>NA|TRBV19|few|TRBJ1-1
CASNTNTEAFF
TGTGCCAGCAACACTAACACTGAAGCTTTCTTT
>TRBD1|TRBV6-5|NA|TRBJ2-2
CASSYQDRAGELFF
TGTGCCAGCAGTTACCAGGACAGGGCCGGGGAGCTGTTTTTT
>NA|TRBV29-1|NA|TRBJ2-3
CSVASRFTDTQYF
TGCAGCGTTGCCTCGCGGTTCACAGATACGCAGTATTTT
>TRBD1|TRBV4-1|NA|TRBJ1-4
CASSQPGQGAKLFF
TGCGCCAGCAGCCAACCGGGACAGGGGGCAAAACTGTTTTTT
>TRBD2|TRBV13|NA|TRBJ2-7
CASSLEVAGAYEQYF
TGTGCCAGCAGCTTAGAGGTAGCGGGAGCCTACGAGCAGTACTTC
>NA|TRBV29-1|NA|TRBJ2-4
CSVESSLRGEGQYF
TGCAGCGTTGAGAGCAGCCTTAGAGGCGAGGGGCAGTACTTC
>TRBD1|TRBV5-1|NA|TRBJ2-1
CASSLVTGQGANEQFF
TGCGCCAGCAGCCTGGTAACGGGACAGGGAGCCAATGAGCAGTTCTTC
>TRBD1|TRBV27|few|TRBJ1-1
CASSSDRGSPSRAEAFF
TGTGCCAGCAGTTCAGACAGGGGCTCTCCCTCGCGCGCTGAAGCTTTCTTT
>NA|TRBV29-1|few|TRBJ2-7
CSVGGPSSYEQYF
TGCAGCGTCGGGGGACCGAGCTCCTACGAGCAGTACTTC
>TRBD1|TRBV30|NA|TRBJ1-2
CAWSRQGGANYGYTF
TGTGCCTGGAGTAGACAGGGGGGAGCTAACTATGGCTACACCTTC
>NA|TRBV7-9|few|TRBJ1-5
CASSPIGPNQPQHF
TGTGCCAGCAGCCCAATAGGGCCCAATCAGCCCCAGCATTTT
>NA|TRBV7-2|few|TRBJ2-3
CASSLYGALTDTQYF
TGTGCCAGCAGCTTATATGGGGCTTTAACAGATACGCAGTATTTT
>NA|TRBV29-1|few|TRBJ2-4
CSVERLLAKNIQYF
TGCAGCGTTGAAAGGCTCCTAGCCAAAAACATTCAGTACTTC
>NA|TRBV7-2|many|TRBJ2-5
CASSFRETQYF
TGTGCCAGCAGCTTCCGCGAGACCCAGTACTTC
>TRBD1|TRBV2|NA|TRBJ1-5
CASSGDRAGNQPQHF
TGTGCCAGCAGTGGGGACAGGGCAGGGAATCAGCCCCAGCATTTT
>TRBD2|TRBV18|few|TRBJ2-3
CASSPPLAGTDTQYF
TGTGCCAGCTCACCACCACTAGCGGGCACAGATACGCAGTATTTT
>NA|TRBV9|NA|TRBJ2-2
CASSVRLTNTGELFF
TGTGCCAGCAGCGTGCGACTAACGAACACCGGGGAGCTGTTTTTT
>NA|TRBV5-1|NA|TRBJ2-7
CASSHQGRAYEQYF
TGCGCCAGCAGCCACCAGGGAAGGGCCTACGAGCAGTACTTC
>NA|TRBV30|NA|TRBJ1-1
CAWSETGTEAFF
TGTGCCTGGAGTGAAACAGGGACTGAAGCTTTCTTT